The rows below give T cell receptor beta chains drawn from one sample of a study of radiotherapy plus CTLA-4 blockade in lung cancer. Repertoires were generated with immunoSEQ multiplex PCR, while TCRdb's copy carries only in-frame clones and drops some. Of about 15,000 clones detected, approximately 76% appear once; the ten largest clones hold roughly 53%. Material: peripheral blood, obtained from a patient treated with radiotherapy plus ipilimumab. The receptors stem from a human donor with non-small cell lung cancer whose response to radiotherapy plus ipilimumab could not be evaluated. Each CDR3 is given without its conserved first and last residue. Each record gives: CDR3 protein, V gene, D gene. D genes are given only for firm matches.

CDR3 protein: ASGDTRDNSPLH
V gene: TRBV5-1
D gene: -

CDR3 protein: ASSSGQNTEAF
V gene: TRBV2
D gene: -

CDR3 protein: ASSQDPGGDYGYT
V gene: TRBV4-1
D gene: TRBD1

CDR3 protein: ASSWSRMGGEQF
V gene: TRBV7-3
D gene: -

CDR3 protein: ASSLRGNTIY
V gene: TRBV5-6
D gene: -

CDR3 protein: ASSLVAGVGEQY
V gene: TRBV5-1
D gene: -

CDR3 protein: ASRPTRGPTYEQY
V gene: TRBV6-1
D gene: TRBD1

CDR3 protein: ASSLARVGYT
V gene: TRBV7-2
D gene: -

CDR3 protein: ASSPTGGGQILYEQY
V gene: TRBV7-3
D gene: TRBD1

CDR3 protein: ASTPIQGHGYT
V gene: TRBV5-1
D gene: -

CDR3 protein: ASSVDRGGSETQY
V gene: TRBV9
D gene: -

CDR3 protein: ASSMTGANYEQY
V gene: TRBV19
D gene: -

CDR3 protein: ASSLEGNGNQPQH
V gene: TRBV5-1
D gene: -

CDR3 protein: ASSPGSLVRAF
V gene: TRBV27
D gene: -

CDR3 protein: ASSLGRGRGNYGYT
V gene: TRBV13
D gene: TRBD1

CDR3 protein: ASSLGPGVAYGYT
V gene: TRBV5-6
D gene: -

CDR3 protein: ASSVAPSGYNEQF
V gene: TRBV9
D gene: -

CDR3 protein: ASSVGGTGGAYEQY
V gene: TRBV9
D gene: TRBD1